The 8 T cell receptor beta chains below all came from one sample that was sequenced in a study of T cell responses to AZD1222 COVID-19 vaccine. Only in-frame clones appear in the TCRdb table, and some are missing; sequencing was by immunoSEQ multiplex PCR. There are approximately 150,000 clones in the sample; about 92% occur only once, and roughly 2.3% lies in the top ten. The sequencing used peripheral blood, collected on day 0 of AZD1222 vaccination. These receptors all stem from an adult in good health.

The chain combines TRBV19 with TRBJ2-3; D tentatively reads TRBD1 or TRBD2 (5 bases each). Trimming stripped 4 bases from V and 11 bases from J, with 16 bases between. This CDR3 is 13 amino acids long. Per the germline V gene, CDR1 is LNHDA and CDR2 is SQIVND (reference sequence). CDR3 sequence: CASSTRQRVRQYF. DNA for the CDR3: TGTGCCAGTAGTACCCGACAGAGGGTTAGGCAGTATTTT.

The chain uses TRBV2 and TRBJ2-1; D unresolved. The CDR3 runs 12 residues. V was clipped by 8 bases and J by 8 bases, with 13 bases between them. Germline CDR1 is SNHLY and CDR2 is FYNNEI. CDR3: CASESRPDEQFF. Here the CDR3 DNA reads TGTGCCAGCGAGTCTCGCCCCGATGAGCAGTTCTTC.

The chain combines TRBV11-2 with TRBJ1-2, with D unclear. V lost 4 bases to trimming and J lost 0 bases, with 12 bases between them. Germline V gene lookup returns CDR1 SGHAT and CDR2 FQNNGV. The CDR3 has 15 residues. In DNA, the CDR3 is TGTGCCAGCAGCTCTGGATCTTTCGCTAACTATGGCTACACCTTC. Amino acid sequence: CASSSGSFANYGYTF.

J is TRBJ2-5 and V is TRBV7-2; 8 bases line up with TRBD2. CDR1 SGHTA and CDR2 FQGNSA come from the germline V gene. Losses at the gene ends were 3 bases for V and 0 bases for J; bases not matched to a gene: 3. The CDR3 length is 15 residues. CDR3 coding DNA: TGTGCCAGCAGCTTTGCGGGGGGCAACCAAGAGACCCAGTACTTC. Residues: CASSFAGGNQETQYF.

The V call is TRBV19, the J call TRBJ1-2; D gene unclear. The CDR3 runs 14 residues. Per the germline V gene, CDR1 is LNHDA and CDR2 is SQIVND (reference sequence). Trimming left V 3 bases short and J 5 bases short, with 13 bases between. CDR3 in amino acids: CASSMGSWEYGYTF. The CDR3 DNA reads as TGTGCCAGTAGTATGGGCAGCTGGGAATATGGCTACACCTTC.

This chain connects TRBV19 to TRBJ2-3, with 11 bases identical to TRBD2. CDR1 is LNHDA, CDR2 SQIVND, per germline (reference sequence). With 4 bases clipped from V and 3 bases from J, the junction kept 3 bases outside the gene matches. The CDR3 extends over 15 amino acids. This chain's CDR3 is CASSNSGGATDTQYF. In nucleotides, the CDR3 is TGTGCCAGTAGTAATAGCGGGGGGGCTACAGATACGCAGTATTTT.

This chain connects TRBV7-9 to TRBJ1-1; 11 bases map to TRBD1. The germline V gene encodes CDR1 SEHNR and CDR2 FQNEAQ (reference sequence). The junction had 7 bases not matched to a gene; V was cut back by 1 base and J by 3 bases. This CDR3 spans 17 amino acids. Here the CDR3 reads CASSLGTGGIADTEAFF. DNA of the CDR3: TGTGCCAGCAGCTTAGGGACAGGGGGCATTGCGGACACTGAAGCTTTCTTT.

J is TRBJ2-5 and V is TRBV2; D tentatively fits TRBD1 or TRBD2 (5 bases each). CDR3 length: 14 residues. Looked up from germline, CDR1 is SNHLY and CDR2 is FYNNEI. Trimming left V 3 bases short and J 5 bases short, with 13 bases between. The CDR3 region is CASSEGVVRETQYF. CDR3 DNA sequence: TGTGCCAGCAGTGAGGGGGTAGTCCGGGAGACCCAGTACTTC.